This paragraph covers one T cell receptor beta chain sequence. CDR1 is SGHRS and CDR2 is YFSETQ in the germline V gene. V gave up 0 bases and J gave up 1 base, with 10 bases separating them. The CDR3 is made up of 15 amino acids. This entry comes from a study of OX40 agonist ivuxolimab in advanced cancers. About the research overall: Three patients responded partially, comprising one with hepatocellular carcinoma and two with cutaneous melanoma.

Assay used: immunoSEQ multiplex PCR; TCRdb lists only in-frame clones, some missing. This sample carries roughly 70,000 clones, roughly 86% of them seen once, and the ten largest clones take 6.5% to 7.5%. Sequenced here: CD4+ or CD8+ T cells sorted from blood, sampled in a trial of the OX40 agonist ivuxolimab. The sequence was collected from an adult with an advanced solid tumor such as melanoma, head and neck, liver or kidney cancer. The chain employs TRBV5-1 and TRBJ1-1; D gene unclear. The CDR3 region is CASSLEPSANTEAFF. In DNA, the CDR3 is TGCGCCAGCAGCTTGGAACCCAGCGCGAACACTGAAGCTTTCTTT. Together with reference TRBV5-1 and TRBJ1-1, the CDR3 gives the full variable domain: KAGVTQTPRYLIKTRGQQVTLSCSPISGHRSVSWYQQTPGQGLQFLFEYFSETQRNKGNFPGRFSGRQFSNSRSEMNVSTLELGDSALYLCASSLEPSANTEAFFGQGTRLTVV.